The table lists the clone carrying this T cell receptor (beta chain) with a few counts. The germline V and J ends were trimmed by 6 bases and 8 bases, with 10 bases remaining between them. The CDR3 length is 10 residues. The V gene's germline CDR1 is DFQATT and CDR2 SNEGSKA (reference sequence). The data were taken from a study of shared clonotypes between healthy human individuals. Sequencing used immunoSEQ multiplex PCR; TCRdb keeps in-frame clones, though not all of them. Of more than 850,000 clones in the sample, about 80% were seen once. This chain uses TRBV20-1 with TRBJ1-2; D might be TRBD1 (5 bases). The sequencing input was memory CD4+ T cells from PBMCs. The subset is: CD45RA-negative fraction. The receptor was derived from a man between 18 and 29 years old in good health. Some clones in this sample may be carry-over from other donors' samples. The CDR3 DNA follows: TGCAGTGCCAAGGACAAGGGCTACACCTTC. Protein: CSAKDKGYTF.